The rows below give T cell receptor beta chains drawn from one sample of a study of blood T cell repertoires in COVID-19. The data were produced by immunoSEQ multiplex PCR, yet TCRdb's version contains in-frame clones alone and is incomplete. The sample contains some 200,000 clones, about nine tenths of which appear only once. The source material was peripheral blood. These TCRs come from a man aged 70-80 years with acute or convalescent COVID-19. CDR3s include the opening cysteine and the closing phenylalanine or tryptophan. The D gene is left open where the match is weak. Expanded clones get a size class; other rows say once, few or many, or leave the size out.

-	15	TRBV27	TRBJ1-5	few	CASSWGRGGNQPQHF	TGTGCCAGCAGTTGGGGCAGGGGTGGGAATCAGCCCCAGCATTTT
-	13	TRBV7-3	TRBJ1-1	-	CASSQDRNTEAFF	TGTGCCAGCAGCCAGGACAGGAACACTGAAGCTTTCTTT
TRBD1	15	TRBV7-9	TRBJ1-4	few	CASSRGQGRREKLFF	TGTGCCAGCAGCAGGGGACAGGGGCGTCGTGAAAAACTGTTTTTT
TRBD1	17	TRBV5-6	TRBJ1-4	-	CASSLVGQGATNEKLFF	TGTGCCAGCAGCTTGGTCGGACAGGGGGCAACTAATGAAAAACTGTTTTTT
-	14	TRBV15	TRBJ2-2	-	CATSSRLNTGELFF	TGTGCCACCAGCAGCAGGCTTAACACCGGGGAGCTGTTTTTT
TRBD1	15	TRBV6-5	TRBJ2-7	-	CASRLGQGPVYEQYF	TGTGCCAGCAGACTGGGACAGGGGCCAGTCTACGAGCAGTACTTC
-	14	TRBV7-9	TRBJ2-1	few	CASSLETRYNEQFF	TGTGCCAGCAGCTTAGAAACTCGTTACAATGAGCAGTTCTTC
-	14	TRBV9	TRBJ1-6	-	CASSVASDNSPLHF	TGTGCCAGCAGCGTAGCGTCAGATAATTCACCCCTCCACTTT
-	14	TRBV6-5	TRBJ2-5	-	CAARSGGSQETQYF	TGTGCCGCCCGCTCCGGAGGCAGCCAAGAGACCCAGTACTTC
TRBD2	17	TRBV12-5	TRBJ2-7	-	CASGLDQTSGVTYEQYF	TGTGCTAGTGGTTTGGATCAAACTAGCGGGGTTACCTACGAGCAGTACTTC
-	13	TRBV30	TRBJ2-7	once	CAWSSGGVGEQYF	TGTGCCTGGAGTTCGGGGGGCGTCGGCGAGCAGTACTTC
TRBD1	14	TRBV18	TRBJ1-6	once	CASVTTGGSSPLHF	TGTGCCAGCGTCACCACAGGGGGCAGTTCACCCCTCCACTTT
-	18	TRBV3-1/TRBV3-2	TRBJ1-3	-	CASSPHRQFAGSGNTIYF	TGTGCCAGCAGCCCCCACCGACAATTTGCTGGGTCTGGAAACACCATATATTTT
-	13	TRBV3-1/TRBV3-2	TRBJ1-1	-	CASSQNGNTEAFF	TGTGCCAGCAGCCAAAACGGGAACACTGAAGCTTTCTTT
TRBD2	15	TRBV6-5	TRBJ2-5	-	CASSDSAGDRETQYF	TGTGCCAGCAGCGATTCAGCGGGAGATCGGGAGACCCAGTACTTC
-	13	TRBV2	TRBJ2-5	once	CASTRPGQETQYF	TGTGCCAGCACCCGGCCGGGGCAAGAGACCCAGTACTTC
-	12	TRBV18	TRBJ2-1	-	CASSSERIEQFF	TGTGCCAGCTCCTCCGAGCGGATCGAGCAGTTCTTC
-	15	TRBV5-1	TRBJ2-2	-	CASSPKTANTGELFF	TGCGCCAGCAGCCCCAAGACAGCGAACACCGGGGAGCTGTTTTTT
-	14	TRBV3-1/TRBV3-2	TRBJ1-2	-	CASSQGFEGRGYTF	TGTGCCAGCAGCCAAGGGTTCGAAGGGAGGGGCTACACCTTC
-	14	TRBV7-9	TRBJ2-3	-	CASSPGLSTDTQYF	TGTGCCAGCAGCCCGGGACTCAGCACAGATACGCAGTATTTT
-	14	TRBV16	TRBJ1-1	-	CASSPHRVGSEAFF	TGTGCCAGCAGCCCACACAGGGTGGGTTCTGAAGCTTTCTTT
TRBD1	15	TRBV5-6	TRBJ1-5	-	CASSSGTGSNQPQHF	TGTGCCAGCAGCTCCGGGACAGGGAGCAATCAGCCCCAGCATTTT
-	16	TRBV7-2	TRBJ2-7	-	CASSLESGAGVSSQYF	TGTGCCAGCAGCTTAGAATCAGGGGCGGGAGTGTCTTCGCAGTACTTC
-	16	TRBV19	TRBJ1-1	-	CASSIQGTVMNTEAFF	TGTGCCAGTAGTATTCAAGGGACTGTGATGAACACTGAAGCTTTCTTT